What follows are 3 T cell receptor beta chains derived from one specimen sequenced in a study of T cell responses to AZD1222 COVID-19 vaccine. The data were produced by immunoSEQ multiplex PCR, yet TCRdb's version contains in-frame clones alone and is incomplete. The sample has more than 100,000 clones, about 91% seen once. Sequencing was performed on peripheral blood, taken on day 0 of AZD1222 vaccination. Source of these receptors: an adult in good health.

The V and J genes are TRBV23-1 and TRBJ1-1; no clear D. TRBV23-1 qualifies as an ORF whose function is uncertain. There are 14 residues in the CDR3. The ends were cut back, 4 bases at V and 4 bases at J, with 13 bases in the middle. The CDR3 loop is CASSPVGSGTEAFF. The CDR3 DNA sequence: TGCGCCAGCAGTCCGGTGGGGTCTGGCACTGAAGCTTTCTTT.

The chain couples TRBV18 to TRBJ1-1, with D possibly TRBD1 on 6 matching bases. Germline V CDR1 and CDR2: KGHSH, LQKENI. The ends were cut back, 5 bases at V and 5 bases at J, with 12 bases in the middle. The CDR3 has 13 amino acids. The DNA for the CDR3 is TGTGCCAGCTCAGACCGGGACATGACTGAAGCTTTCTTT. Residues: CASSDRDMTEAFF.

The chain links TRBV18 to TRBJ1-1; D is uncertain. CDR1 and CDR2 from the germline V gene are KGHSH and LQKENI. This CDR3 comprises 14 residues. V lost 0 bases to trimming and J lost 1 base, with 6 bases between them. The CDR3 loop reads CASSPPPENTEAFF. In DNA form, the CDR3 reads TGTGCCAGCTCACCACCGCCAGAGAACACTGAAGCTTTCTTT.